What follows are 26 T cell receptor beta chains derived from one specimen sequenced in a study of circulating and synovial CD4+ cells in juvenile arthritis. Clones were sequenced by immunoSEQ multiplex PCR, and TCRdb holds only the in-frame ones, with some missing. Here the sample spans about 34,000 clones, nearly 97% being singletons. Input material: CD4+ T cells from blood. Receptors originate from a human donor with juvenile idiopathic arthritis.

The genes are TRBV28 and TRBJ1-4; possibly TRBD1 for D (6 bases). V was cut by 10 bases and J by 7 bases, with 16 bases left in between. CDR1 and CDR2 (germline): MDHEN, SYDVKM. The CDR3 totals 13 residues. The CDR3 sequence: CATRRGMAEKLFF. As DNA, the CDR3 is TGTGCCACCCGTAGGGGGATGGCTGAAAAACTGTTTTTT.

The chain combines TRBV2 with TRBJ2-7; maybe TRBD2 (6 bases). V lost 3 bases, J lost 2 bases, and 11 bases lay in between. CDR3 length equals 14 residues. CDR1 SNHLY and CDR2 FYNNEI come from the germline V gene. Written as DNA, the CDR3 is TGTGCCAGCAGTGAGGGGGGATTTACCTACGAGCAGTACTTC. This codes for CASSEGGFTYEQYF.

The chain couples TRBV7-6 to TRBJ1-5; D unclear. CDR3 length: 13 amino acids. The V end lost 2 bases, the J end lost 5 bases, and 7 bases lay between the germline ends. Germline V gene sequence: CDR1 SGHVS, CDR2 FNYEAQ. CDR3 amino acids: CASSLRSDQPQHF. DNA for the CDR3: TGTGCCAGCAGCTTACGCAGTGATCAGCCCCAGCATTTT.

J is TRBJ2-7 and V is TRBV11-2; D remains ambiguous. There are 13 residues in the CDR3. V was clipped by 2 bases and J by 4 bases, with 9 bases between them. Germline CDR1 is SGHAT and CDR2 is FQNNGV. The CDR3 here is CASSLQASYEQYF. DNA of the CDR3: TGTGCCAGCAGCTTACAGGCTTCTTACGAGCAGTACTTC.

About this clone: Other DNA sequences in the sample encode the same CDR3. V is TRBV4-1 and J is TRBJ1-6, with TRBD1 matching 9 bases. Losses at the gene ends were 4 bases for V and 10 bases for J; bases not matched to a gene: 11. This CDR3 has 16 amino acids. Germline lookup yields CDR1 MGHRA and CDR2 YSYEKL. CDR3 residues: CASSRPTGGKGSPLHF. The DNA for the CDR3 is TGCGCCAGCAGCCGCCCAACAGGGGGCAAAGGATCACCCCTCCACTTT.

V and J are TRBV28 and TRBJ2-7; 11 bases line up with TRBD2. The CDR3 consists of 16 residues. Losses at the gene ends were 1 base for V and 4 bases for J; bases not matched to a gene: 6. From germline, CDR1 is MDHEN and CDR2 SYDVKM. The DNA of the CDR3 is TGTGCCAGCAGTTTATTGGGGACTAGCGGACTTTACGAGCAGTACTTC. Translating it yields CASSLLGTSGLYEQYF.

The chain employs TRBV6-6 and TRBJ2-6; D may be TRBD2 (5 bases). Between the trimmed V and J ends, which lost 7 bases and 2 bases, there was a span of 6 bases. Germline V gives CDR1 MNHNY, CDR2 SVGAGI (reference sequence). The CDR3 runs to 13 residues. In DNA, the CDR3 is TGTGCCAGCACGGAGGCTGGGGCCAACGTCCTGACTTTC. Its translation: CASTEAGANVLTF.

The CDR3 nucleotides are TGTGCCAGCAGATCCTTCTATGGCTACACCTTC. This translates into CASRSFYGYTF. The chain combines TRBV28 with TRBJ1-2; D not certain. The germline V gene encodes CDR1 MDHEN and CDR2 SYDVKM. The CDR3 length is 11 residues. Trimming pared 6 bases from V and 4 bases from J, leaving 6 bases between.

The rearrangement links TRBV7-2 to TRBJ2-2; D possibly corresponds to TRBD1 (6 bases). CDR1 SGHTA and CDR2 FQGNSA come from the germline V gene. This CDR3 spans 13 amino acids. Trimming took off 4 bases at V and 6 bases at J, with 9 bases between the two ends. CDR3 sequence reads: CASSSRQAGELFF. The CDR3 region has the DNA TGTGCCAGCAGCTCAAGACAGGCCGGGGAGCTGTTTTTT.

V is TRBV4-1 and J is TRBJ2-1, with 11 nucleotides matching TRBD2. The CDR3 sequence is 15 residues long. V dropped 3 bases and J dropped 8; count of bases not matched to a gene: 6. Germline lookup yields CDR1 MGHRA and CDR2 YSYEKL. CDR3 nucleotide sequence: TGCGCCAGCAGCCATAGCGGGGGGGCCACCCATGAGCAGTTCTTC. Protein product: CASSHSGGATHEQFF.

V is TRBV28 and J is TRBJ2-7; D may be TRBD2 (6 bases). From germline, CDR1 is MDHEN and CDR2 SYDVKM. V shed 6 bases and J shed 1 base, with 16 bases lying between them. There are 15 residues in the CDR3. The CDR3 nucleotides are TGTGCCAGCAGCCCTGGAGGGAGGCCGTCCTACGAGCAGTACTTC. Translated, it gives CASSPGGRPSYEQYF. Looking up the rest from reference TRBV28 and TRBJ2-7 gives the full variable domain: DVKVTQSSRYLVKRTGEKVFLECVQDMDHENMFWYRQDPGLGLRLIYFSYDVKMKEKGDIPEGYSVSREKKERFSLILESASTNQTSMYLCASSPGGRPSYEQYFGPGTRLTVT.

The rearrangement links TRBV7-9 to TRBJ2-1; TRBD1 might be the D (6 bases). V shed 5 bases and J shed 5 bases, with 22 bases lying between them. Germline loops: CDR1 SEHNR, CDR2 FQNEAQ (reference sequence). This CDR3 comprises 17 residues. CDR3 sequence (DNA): TGTGCCAGCAGCAGTGGTATGGGACATCAGGGAAACAATGAGCAGTTCTTC. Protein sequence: CASSSGMGHQGNNEQFF. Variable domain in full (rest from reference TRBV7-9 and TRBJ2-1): DTGVSQNPRHKITKRGQNVTFRCDPISEHNRLYWYRQTLGQGPEFLTYFQNEAQLEKSRLLSDRFSAERPKGSFSTLEIQRTEQGDSAMYLCASSSGMGHQGNNEQFFGPGTRLTVL.

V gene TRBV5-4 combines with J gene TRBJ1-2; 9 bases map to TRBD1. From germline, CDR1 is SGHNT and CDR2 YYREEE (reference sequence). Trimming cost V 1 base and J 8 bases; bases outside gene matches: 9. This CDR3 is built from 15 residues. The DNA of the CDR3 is TGTGCCAGCAGCTTGATACAGGGGGCATCACAAGGCTACACCTTC. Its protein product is CASSLIQGASQGYTF.

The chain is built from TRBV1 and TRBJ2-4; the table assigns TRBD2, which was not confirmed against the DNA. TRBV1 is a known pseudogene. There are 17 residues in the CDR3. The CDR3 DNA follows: TGCACCAGCAGCCAATACGTGGTCCCGCGAGCCAAAAACATTCAGTACTTC. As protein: CTSSQYVVPRAKNIQYF.

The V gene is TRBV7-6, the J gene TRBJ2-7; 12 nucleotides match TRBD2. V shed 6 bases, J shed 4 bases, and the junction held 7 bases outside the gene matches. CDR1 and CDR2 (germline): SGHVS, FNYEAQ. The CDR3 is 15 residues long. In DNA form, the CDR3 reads TGTGCCAGCAGTGCAGCCGGGACTAGCGGGTACGAGCAGTACTTC. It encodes CASSAAGTSGYEQYF.

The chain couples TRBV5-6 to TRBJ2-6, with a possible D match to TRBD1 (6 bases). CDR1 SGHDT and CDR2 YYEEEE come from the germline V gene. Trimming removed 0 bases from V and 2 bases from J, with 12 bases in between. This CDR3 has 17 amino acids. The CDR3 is CASSLGQGFAGANVLTF. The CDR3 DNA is TGTGCCAGCAGCTTGGGGCAGGGGTTCGCTGGGGCCAACGTCCTGACTTTC.

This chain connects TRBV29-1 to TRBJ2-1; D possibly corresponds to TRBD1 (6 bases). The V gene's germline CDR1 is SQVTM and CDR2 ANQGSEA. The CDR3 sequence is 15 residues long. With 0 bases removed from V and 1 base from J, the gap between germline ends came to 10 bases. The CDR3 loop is CSVEDEGGSYNEQFF. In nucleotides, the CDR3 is TGCAGCGTTGAAGACGAAGGGGGATCCTACAATGAGCAGTTCTTC.

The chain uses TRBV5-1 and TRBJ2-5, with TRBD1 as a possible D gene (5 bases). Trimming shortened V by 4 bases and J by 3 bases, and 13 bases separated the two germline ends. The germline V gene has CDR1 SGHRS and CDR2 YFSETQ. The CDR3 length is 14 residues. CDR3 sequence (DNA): TGCGCCAGCAGCCCAGTCGGCAGGGAAGAGACCCAGTACTTC. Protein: CASSPVGREETQYF.

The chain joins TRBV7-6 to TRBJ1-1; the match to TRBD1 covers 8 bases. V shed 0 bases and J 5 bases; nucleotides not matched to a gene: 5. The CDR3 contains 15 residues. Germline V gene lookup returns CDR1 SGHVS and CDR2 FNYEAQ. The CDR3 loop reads CASSLAPDRVTEAFF. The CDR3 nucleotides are TGTGCCAGCAGCTTAGCCCCGGACAGGGTTACTGAAGCTTTCTTT.

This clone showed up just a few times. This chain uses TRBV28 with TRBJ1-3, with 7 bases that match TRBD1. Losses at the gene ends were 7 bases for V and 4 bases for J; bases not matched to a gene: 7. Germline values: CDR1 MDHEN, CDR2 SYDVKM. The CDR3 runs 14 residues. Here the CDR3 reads CASTAQGIGNTIYF. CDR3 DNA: TGTGCCAGCACCGCACAGGGGATCGGAAACACCATATATTTT.

CDR3 sequence reads: CATSREFSSEKLFF. The CDR3 nucleotides are TGTGCCACCAGCAGAGAATTTAGCTCTGAAAAACTGTTTTTT. This chain links TRBV15 with TRBJ1-4; D ambiguous. CDR3 size: 14 residues. Trimming took 0 bases from V and 7 from J, leaving 9 bases between them. CDR1 and CDR2 from the germline V gene are LNHNV and YYDKDF (reference sequence).

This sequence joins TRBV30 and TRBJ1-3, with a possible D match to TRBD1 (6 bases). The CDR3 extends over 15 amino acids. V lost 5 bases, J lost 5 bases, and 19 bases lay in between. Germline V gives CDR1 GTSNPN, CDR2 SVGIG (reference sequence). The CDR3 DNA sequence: TGTGCCTGGTGGGGTAGGACAGAAATTAGAAACACCATATATTTT. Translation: CAWWGRTEIRNTIYF. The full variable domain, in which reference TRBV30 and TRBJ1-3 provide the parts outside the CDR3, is SQTIHQWPATLVQPVGSPLSLECTVEGTSNPNLYWYRQAAGRGLQLLFYSVGIGQISSEVPQNLSASRPQDRQFILSSKKLLLSDSGFYLCAWWGRTEIRNTIYFGEGSWLTVV.

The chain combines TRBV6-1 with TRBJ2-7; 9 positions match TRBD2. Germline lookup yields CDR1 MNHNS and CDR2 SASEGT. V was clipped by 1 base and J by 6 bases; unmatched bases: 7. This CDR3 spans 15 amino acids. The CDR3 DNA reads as TGTGCCAGCAGTGAAGACGAGCGGGAGGTGGGCGAGCAGTACTTC. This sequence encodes CASSEDEREVGEQYF.

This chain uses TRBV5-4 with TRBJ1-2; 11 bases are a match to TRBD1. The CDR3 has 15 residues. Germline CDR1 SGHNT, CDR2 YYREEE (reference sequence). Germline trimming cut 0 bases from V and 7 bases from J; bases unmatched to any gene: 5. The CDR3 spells CASSLAPGQGGGYTF. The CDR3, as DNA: TGTGCCAGCAGCTTGGCCCCGGGACAGGGGGGTGGCTACACCTTC.

CDR3 residues: CASSQLGLTEAFF. The CDR3 DNA follows: TGCGCCAGCAGCCAACTCGGACTCACTGAAGCTTTCTTT. This chain connects TRBV4-1 to TRBJ1-1; no firm D call. The CDR3 has 13 amino acids. The ends were cut back, 2 bases at V and 4 bases at J, with 8 bases in the middle. In germline, CDR1 is MGHRA, CDR2 YSYEKL.

The CDR3 DNA is TGTGCCAGCAGCGTAGGGCTTCGACAGATTGGAAACACCATATATTTT. This encodes CASSVGLRQIGNTIYF. This chain joins TRBV9 and TRBJ1-3, with D perhaps matching TRBD1 (5 bases). Trimming left V 0 bases short and J 3 bases short, with 13 bases between. This CDR3 has 16 amino acids. CDR1 is SGDLS and CDR2 is YYNGEE in the germline V gene.